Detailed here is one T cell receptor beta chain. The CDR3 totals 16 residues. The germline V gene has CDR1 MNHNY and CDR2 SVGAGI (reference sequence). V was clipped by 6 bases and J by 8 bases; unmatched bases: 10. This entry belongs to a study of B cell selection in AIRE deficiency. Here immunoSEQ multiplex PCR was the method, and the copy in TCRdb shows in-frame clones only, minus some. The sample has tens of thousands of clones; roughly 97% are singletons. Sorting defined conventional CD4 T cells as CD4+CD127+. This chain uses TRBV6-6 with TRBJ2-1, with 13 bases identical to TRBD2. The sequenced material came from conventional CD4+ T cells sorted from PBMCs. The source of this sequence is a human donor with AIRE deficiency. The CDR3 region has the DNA TGTGCCAGCAGCCCTACTAGCGGGAGGGCCGTCGATGAGCAGTTCTTC. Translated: CASSPTSGRAVDEQFF.